The source of this T cell receptor (beta chain) is a study of T cell responses to AZD1222 COVID-19 vaccine. The study's findings and limits: Spike-specific TCR depth and breadth grew after two AZD1222 doses. White British people made up most donors, females outnumbered males, and clonal diversity was possibly underestimated. Reports indicate that nearly half of spike-specific TCRs are directed at unmutated variant regions.

A remark on this clone: Its target is not known.

Per the germline V gene, CDR1 is MRHNA and CDR2 is SNTAGT. The length of the CDR3 is 15 residues. The germline V and J ends were trimmed by 0 bases and 1 base, with 9 bases remaining between them. TCRdb's copy holds only in-frame clones and misses some; the assay was immunoSEQ multiplex PCR. The data contain over 150,000 clones, around nine tenths of them seen just once; the ten biggest clones take up 4.3%. This receptor was obtained from an adult who received the AZD1222 COVID-19 vaccine. Material: peripheral blood, obtained 28 days after the second AZD1222 dose. The rearrangement joins TRBV6-4 to TRBJ1-1; D is unresolved. The CDR3 region is CASSDSGGPNTEAFF. The CDR3 DNA reads as TGTGCCAGCAGTGACTCAGGAGGTCCGAACACTGAAGCTTTCTTT.